One and the same sample provided the 5 T cell receptor beta chains below, sequenced in a study of cytomegalovirus exposure and HLA in healthy donors. Primers included in the PCR were 60 Vbeta and 13 Jbeta primers. Sequenced by immunoSEQ multiplex PCR; TCRdb stores in-frame clones only, minus some. This table holds about 120,000 clones, over 60% found once. The sample consisted of PBMCs. These receptors were obtained from a woman in her thirties in good health and CMV-seronegative.

The V gene is TRBV14, the J gene TRBJ2-7; TRBD2 is a possible D gene (5 bases). V was cut by 2 bases and J by 0 bases, with 14 bases left in between. This CDR3 has 16 amino acids. From germline, CDR1 is SGHDN and CDR2 FVKESK. The CDR3: CASSQRSSGTSYEQYF. CDR3 nucleotide sequence: TGTGCCAGCAGCCAACGGTCAAGCGGTACCTCCTACGAGCAGTACTTC. Full variable domain (rest looked up from reference TRBV14 and TRBJ2-7): EAGVTQFPSHSVIEKGQTVTLRCDPISGHDNLYWYRRVMGKEIKFLLHFVKESKQDESGMPNNRFLAERTGGTYSTLKVQPAELEDSGVYFCASSQRSSGTSYEQYFGPGTRLTVT.

The CDR3 DNA follows: TGTGCCTGGAGCACGGGACAGTCCTACGAGCAGTACTTC. Translating gives CAWSTGQSYEQYF. The rearrangement joins TRBV30 to TRBJ2-7; the match to TRBD1 covers 7 bases. With 3 bases clipped from V and 1 base from J, the junction kept 3 bases outside the gene matches. CDR3 length: 13 amino acids. Per the germline V gene, CDR1 is GTSNPN and CDR2 is SVGIG (reference sequence). Together with reference TRBV30 and TRBJ2-7, the CDR3 gives the full variable domain: SQTIHQWPATLVQPVGSPLSLECTVEGTSNPNLYWYRQAAGRGLQLLFYSVGIGQISSEVPQNLSASRPQDRQFILSSKKLLLSDSGFYLCAWSTGQSYEQYFGPGTRLTVT.

The chain couples TRBV30 to TRBJ2-3, with a weak D call TRBD1 (5 bases). V was cut by 5 bases and J by 0 bases, with 12 bases left in between. This CDR3 spans 14 amino acids. Germline CDR1 reads GTSNPN; CDR2 reads SVGIG (reference sequence). CDR3 DNA sequence: TGTGCCTGGCTTAACAGGCGTAGCACAGATACGCAGTATTTT. This codes for CAWLNRRSTDTQYF.

The genes are TRBV5-4 and TRBJ1-1; the match to TRBD1 covers 8 bases. In germline, CDR1 is SGHNT, CDR2 YYREEE (reference sequence). The CDR3 has 15 amino acids. Losses at the gene ends were 2 bases for V and 3 bases for J; bases not matched to a gene: 6. The CDR3 DNA sequence: TGTGCCAGCAGCTTCGGGACAGGTCTCGACACTGAAGCTTTCTTT. Translation: CASSFGTGLDTEAFF. Variable domain in full (rest from reference TRBV5-4 and TRBJ1-1): ETGVTQSPTHLIKTRGQQVTLRCSSQSGHNTVSWYQQALGQGPQFIFQYYREEENGRGNFPPRFSGLQFPNYSSELNVNALELDDSALYLCASSFGTGLDTEAFFGQGTRLTVV.

The V call is TRBV21-1, the J call TRBJ1-1. TRBV21-1 corresponds to a pseudogene. The CDR3 contains 13 residues. CDR3 loop: CANGGGRDTEAFF. CDR3 nucleotide sequence: TGTGCCAACGGGGGAGGGAGGGACACTGAAGCTTTCTTT.